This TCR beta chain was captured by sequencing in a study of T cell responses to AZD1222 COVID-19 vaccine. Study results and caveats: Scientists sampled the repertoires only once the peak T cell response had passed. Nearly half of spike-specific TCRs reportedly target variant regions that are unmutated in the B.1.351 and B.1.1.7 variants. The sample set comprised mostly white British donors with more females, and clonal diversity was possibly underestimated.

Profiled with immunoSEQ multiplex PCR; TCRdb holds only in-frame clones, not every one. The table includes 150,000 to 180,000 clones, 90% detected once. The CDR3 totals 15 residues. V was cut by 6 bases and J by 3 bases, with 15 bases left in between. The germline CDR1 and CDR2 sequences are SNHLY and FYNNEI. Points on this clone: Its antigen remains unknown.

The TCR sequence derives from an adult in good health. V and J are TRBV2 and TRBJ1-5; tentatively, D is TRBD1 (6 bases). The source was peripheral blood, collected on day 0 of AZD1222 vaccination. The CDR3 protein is CASRGTTGPNQPQHF. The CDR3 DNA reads TGTGCCAGCAGGGGGACTACAGGGCCCAATCAGCCCCAGCATTTT.